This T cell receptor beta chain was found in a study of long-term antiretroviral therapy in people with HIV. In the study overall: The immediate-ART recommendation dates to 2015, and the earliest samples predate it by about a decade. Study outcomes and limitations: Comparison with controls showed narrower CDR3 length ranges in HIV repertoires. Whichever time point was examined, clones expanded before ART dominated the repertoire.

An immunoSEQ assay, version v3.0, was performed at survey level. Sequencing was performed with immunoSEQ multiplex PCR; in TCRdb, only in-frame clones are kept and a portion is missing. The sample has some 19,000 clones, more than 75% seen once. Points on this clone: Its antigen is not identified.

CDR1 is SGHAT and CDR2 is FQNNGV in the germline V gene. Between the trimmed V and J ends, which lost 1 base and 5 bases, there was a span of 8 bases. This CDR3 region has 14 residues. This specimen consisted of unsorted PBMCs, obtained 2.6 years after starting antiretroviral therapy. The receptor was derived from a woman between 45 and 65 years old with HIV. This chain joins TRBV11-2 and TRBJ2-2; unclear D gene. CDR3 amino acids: CASSLATPTGELFF. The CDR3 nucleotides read TGTGCCAGCAGCTTAGCCACGCCGACCGGGGAGCTGTTTTTT.